This T cell receptor (beta chain) stems from a study of regulatory T cells in long-lasting Graves disease. Broader study findings: Segments TRBV28, TRBJ1-2 and TRBJ2-5 showed preferential usage in persistent disease.

Sequencing libraries for TCR beta were prepared with iRepertoire HTBI primers and Arm-PCR of CDR3 regions. TCRdb redid the calling of the multiplex PCR reads with MiXCR, one entry per CDR3 protein. The top ten clones hold around 9.3% of a sample with more than 450,000 distinct CDR3 sequences, more than 10% of them seen once. Specified time point: newly diagnosed GD, antithyroid drugs for less than 3 months. PBMC RNA served as the TCR library source. This clonotype was picked up many times. As yet, its antigen is unknown. The ends were cut back, 5 bases at V and 6 bases at J, with 16 bases in the middle. This CDR3 spans 14 amino acids. Germline V gene data show CDR1 as SGHAT and CDR2 as FQNNGV. Another study also made use of these data, one on T cells in Graves' hyperthyroidism and ophthalmopathy.

The chain employs TRBV11-2 and TRBJ1-2; no definite D call. The sequences come from peripheral blood mononuclear cells (PBMCs), collected at new diagnosis, from a patient treated with antithyroid drugs. This sequence originates from a woman aged 25-40 years with Graves disease. The CDR3 DNA sequence: TGTGCCAGCAGCCGGGAACCATCTGGCGATGGCTACACCTTC. Its translation: CASSREPSGDGYTF.